This TCR beta chain came from a study of blood T cell repertoires in COVID-19. In the study overall: T cells, B-cell-depleted T cells, or PBMCs provided the cDNA or gDNA that served as material.

This table comes from immunoSEQ multiplex PCR, and its TCRdb copy is limited to in-frame clones, with some not included. The table records roughly 20,000 clones, more than 75% of them present only once. This clone is a singleton in its sample. One end of the junction is discordant with germline, which a read error may explain. This CDR3 region has 16 residues. CDR1 is LNHNV, CDR2 YYDKDF, per germline (reference sequence). The receptor's source is a human donor in a cohort sampled during active COVID-19. Specimen: peripheral blood. The J gene is TRBJ1-4, the V gene TRBV15; 9 positions match TRBD1. This chain's CDR3 is CATSREGGQGNEKLFF. The CDR3 DNA reads as TGTGCCACCAGCCGAGAGGGAGGACAGGGGAATGAAAAACTGTTTTTT. Variable domain in full (rest from reference TRBV15 and TRBJ1-4): DAMVIQNPRYQVTQFGKPVTLSCSQTLNHNVMYWYQQKSSQAPKLLFHYYDKDFNNEADTPDNFQSRRPNTSFCFLDIRSPGLGDTAMYLCATSREGGQGNEKLFFGSGTQLSVL.